This entry lists 21 T cell receptor beta chains sequenced from one sample in a study of molecular identifiers for immune sequencing clone quantification. TCRdb called the PCR reads again in MiXCR, with one record for every CDR3 protein. The sample records approximately 320,000 distinct CDR3 sequences, about 22% being singletons. The sample consisted of naive CD8+ T cells from blood, with Jurkat cell RNA spiked in. Subset denoted: FACS-sorted CD8+CD4-CCR7+CD45RA+ naive T cells. The receptors come from a human donor in good health. Some libraries in this study had Jurkat cell RNA spiked in.

The rearrangement uses TRBV29-1 and TRBJ2-1, with 9 bases lining up with TRBD1. The CDR3 consists of 18 residues. V shed 2 bases, J shed 8 bases, and the junction held 19 bases outside the gene matches. Germline CDR1 is SQVTM and CDR2 is ANQGSEA. The CDR3: CSVEFLPGQGAEWDEQFF. The CDR3 DNA is TGCAGCGTTGAATTCCTCCCGGGACAGGGAGCTGAGTGGGATGAGCAGTTCTTC.

This clonotype has at least ten counts. The chain has TRBV6-5 and TRBJ1-1; D call uncertain. CDR3 length equals 14 residues. Germline V gives CDR1 MNHEY, CDR2 SVGAGI. Trimming shortened V by 8 bases and J by 0 bases, and 13 bases separated the two germline ends. The CDR3 bases are TGTGCCAGCTTTTCGGGGAGCATGAACACTGAAGCTTTCTTT. Translated: CASFSGSMNTEAFF.

In regard to this clonotype: One end of the junction is discordant with germline, which a read error may explain. The chain has TRBV7-9 and TRBJ1-4; D possibly corresponds to TRBD1 (6 bases). Germline V gene lookup returns CDR1 SEHNR and CDR2 FQNEAQ (reference sequence). The length of the CDR3 is 13 residues. CDR3 DNA sequence: TGTGCCACAGACAGGCCAACTAATGAAAAACCGTTTTTT. Its protein is CATDRPTNEKPFF. Full variable domain (remainder filled in from reference TRBV7-9 and TRBJ1-4): DTGVSQNPRHKITKRGQNVTFRCDPISEHNRLYWYRQTLGQGPEFLTYFQNEAQLEKSRLLSDRFSAERPKGSFSTLEIQRTEQGDSAMYLCATDRPTNEKPFFGSGTQLSVL.

The V call is TRBV10-3, the J call TRBJ2-5; TRBD2 aligns across 10 bases. Germline V gene data show CDR1 as ENHRY and CDR2 as SYGVKD. Trimming at V came to 5 bases and at J to 5 bases, leaving 11 bases not matched to a gene. The CDR3 loop spans 16 amino acids. The DNA of the CDR3 is TGTGCCATCAGTACCCCGGGACTAGCGTCTCAGGAGACCCAGTACTTC. This codes for CAISTPGLASQETQYF.

DNA of the CDR3: TGTGCCACCAGTGATTTGCATCACACCGGGGAGCTGTTTTTT. As protein: CATSDLHHTGELFF. This chain connects TRBV24-1 to TRBJ2-2; no clear D. Trimming pared 0 bases from V and 3 bases from J, leaving 4 bases between. Germline V gene lookup returns CDR1 KGHDR and CDR2 SFDVKD. The CDR3 length is 14 residues.

This clonotype was found a few times. The rearrangement links TRBV15 to TRBJ1-1; D is unclear. The CDR3 consists of 15 residues. Germline V lookup: CDR1 LNHNV, CDR2 YYDKDF (reference sequence). Trimming stripped 3 bases from V and 0 bases from J, with 11 bases between. The CDR3 spells CATSRFKEMNTEAFF. CDR3 DNA sequence: TGTGCCACCAGCAGGTTTAAGGAGATGAACACTGAAGCTTTCTTT.

This rearrangement joins TRBV12-3 or TRBV12-4 to TRBJ2-4; D is unclear. Trimming took 5 bases from V and 4 from J, leaving 6 bases between them. The CDR3 consists of 12 residues. CDR3 coding DNA: TGTGCCAGCAGTCCTGGTAAAAACATTCAGTACTTC. This gives the protein CASSPGKNIQYF.

This clonotype was recorded at least ten times. J is TRBJ2-7 and V is TRBV7-9; TRBD2 might be the D (5 bases). Germline CDR1 reads SEHNR; CDR2 reads FQNEAQ (reference sequence). Trimming left V 6 bases short and J 0 bases short, with 12 bases between. This CDR3 spans 14 amino acids. DNA for the CDR3: TGTGCCAGCAGGCCCGGGGAAAGCTCCTACGAGCAGTACTTC. Translation: CASRPGESSYEQYF.

The rearrangement links TRBV5-5 to TRBJ1-1; the D gene is possibly TRBD1 (5 bases). The germline gives CDR1 SGHKS, CDR2 YYEKEE (reference sequence). V lost 4 bases and J lost 12, with 13 bases in between. CDR3 length: 11 residues. The CDR3 DNA reads TGTGCCAGCAGCCGGGACGGAGCGACTTTCTTT. Protein: CASSRDGATFF.

The sample holds one count of this clonotype. A much larger clone sits a single nucleotide away, making a read error possible. The chain has TRBV7-9 and TRBJ2-1; 8 bases agree with TRBD1. Germline V gene data show CDR1 as SEHNR and CDR2 as FQNEAQ (reference sequence). This CDR3 is 16 amino acids long. This CDR3 is CASSSTRDRTYNEQSF. The CDR3 DNA sequence: TGTGCCAGCAGCTCTACCCGGGACAGGACCTACAATGAGCAGTCCTTC.

Notes on this clonotype: The junction and the germline gene differ at one end; a read error may be behind it. The rearrangement uses TRBV7-9 and TRBJ1-5, with unresolved D. Germline CDR1 SEHNR, CDR2 FQNEAQ (reference sequence). The CDR3 spans 13 residues. The CDR3 here is CASSPSGNQPPHF. The CDR3 DNA is TGTGCCAGCAGCCCTAGTGGCAATCAGCCCCCGCATTTT. Complete variable domain (other parts from reference TRBV7-9 and TRBJ1-5): DTGVSQNPRHKITKRGQNVTFRCDPISEHNRLYWYRQTLGQGPEFLTYFQNEAQLEKSRLLSDRFSAERPKGSFSTLEIQRTEQGDSAMYLCASSPSGNQPPHFGDGTRLSIL.

Concerning this clonotype itself: Since a much larger clone is just one base distant, this may be a read error. The chain combines TRBV4-1 with TRBJ2-2; either TRBD1 or TRBD2 may supply D (5 bases each). CDR1 MGHRA and CDR2 YSYEKL come from the germline V gene. The CDR3 is made up of 14 amino acids. CDR3 bases: TGCGCCAGCAGCCAGGAAGATTACACCGGGGCGCTGTTTTTT. Translated: CASSQEDYTGALFF.

In regard to this clonotype: A much larger clone differs from this one at a single base, so this may be a read error. This chain uses TRBV27 with TRBJ1-2; 9 bases match TRBD1. CDR1 is MNHEY, CDR2 SMNVEV, per germline (reference sequence). The CDR3 runs 14 residues. The CDR3 loop reads CASSFTGGTWGYSF. CDR3 nucleotides: TGTGCCAGCAGTTTTACAGGGGGCACTTGGGGCTACTCCTTC.

The sample holds a few counts of this clonotype. The chain carries TRBV29-1 and TRBJ2-7, with 8 bases matching TRBD1. The V segment lost 4 bases and the J segment 0 bases; nucleotides outside the gene matches: 5. From germline, CDR1 is SQVTM and CDR2 ANQGSEA. The CDR3 contains 14 residues. CDR3 in amino acids: CSVVETGVSYEQYF. The CDR3 DNA reads TGCAGCGTTGTCGAGACAGGGGTCTCCTACGAGCAGTACTTC.

This clonotype occurred a few times. This rearrangement joins TRBV24-1 to TRBJ2-1, with 8 bases fitting TRBD2. CDR3 size: 12 residues. The germline gives CDR1 KGHDR, CDR2 SFDVKD. The V and J ends lost 12 bases and 5 bases, in that order; junction bases with no gene match: 5. The CDR3 loop reads CAVGGGNNEQFF. Written as DNA, the CDR3 is TGTGCCGTGGGCGGGGGGAACAATGAGCAGTTCTTC.

The count of this clonotype is one. With a much larger clone just one base away, this may be a read error. J is TRBJ2-5 and V is TRBV27; D unclear. The CDR3 sequence is 14 residues long. Germline values: CDR1 MNHEY, CDR2 SMNVEV (reference sequence). DNA of the CDR3: TGTGCCAGCAGTTTTTCAGGCAACCAAGAGCCCCAGTACTTC. As protein: CASSFSGNQEPQYF.

This clonotype was observed at least ten times. V usage is TRBV6-5 and J usage is TRBJ1-6; possibly TRBD1 for D (5 bases). The V gene's germline CDR1 is MNHEY and CDR2 SVGAGI. The CDR3 runs 17 residues. V lost 0 bases and J lost 2, with 11 bases in between. CDR3 protein: CASSYSGVFTYNSPLHF. The CDR3 nucleotides are TGTGCCAGCAGTTACTCAGGGGTTTTCACCTATAATTCACCCCTCCACTTT.

Many counts were recorded for this clonotype. V usage is TRBV20-1 and J usage is TRBJ2-7; D may be TRBD1 (5 bases). Germline values: CDR1 DFQATT, CDR2 SNEGSKA (reference sequence). Trimming cost V 1 base and J 3 bases, with 10 bases left between them. The CDR3 extends over 13 amino acids. The CDR3 protein is CSARGDDSYEQYF. CDR3 DNA sequence: TGCAGTGCTAGAGGCGACGACAGCTACGAGCAGTACTTC.

The V call is TRBV19, the J call TRBJ2-7, with D tentatively TRBD1 or TRBD2 (5 bases each). The length of the CDR3 is 15 residues. Trimming took 5 bases from V and 3 from J, leaving 17 bases between them. Per the germline V gene, CDR1 is LNHDA and CDR2 is SQIVND (reference sequence). The CDR3 region is CASSLAWDGDYEQYF. DNA for the CDR3: TGTGCCAGTAGTCTAGCATGGGACGGAGACTACGAGCAGTACTTC.

Many counts were recorded for this clonotype. The rearrangement uses TRBV7-9 and TRBJ2-6; D unclear. The V end lost 5 bases, the J end lost 4 bases, and 9 bases lay between the germline ends. The CDR3 has 14 amino acids. Germline V lookup: CDR1 SEHNR, CDR2 FQNEAQ (reference sequence). CDR3: CASSPLTGANVLTF. In DNA form, the CDR3 reads TGTGCCAGCAGCCCACTTACGGGGGCCAACGTCCTGACTTTC.

This clonotype was counted between two and nine times. The junction shows a germline mismatch at one end, possibly a read error. The genes are TRBV19 and TRBJ2-6; D call uncertain. This CDR3 has 15 residues. CDR1 is LNHDA, CDR2 SQIVND, per germline (reference sequence). The CDR3 region is CASSISYSEANVLTF. The CDR3 coding sequence is TGTGCCAGTAGTATAAGCTACTCTGAGGCCAACGTCCTGACTTTC.